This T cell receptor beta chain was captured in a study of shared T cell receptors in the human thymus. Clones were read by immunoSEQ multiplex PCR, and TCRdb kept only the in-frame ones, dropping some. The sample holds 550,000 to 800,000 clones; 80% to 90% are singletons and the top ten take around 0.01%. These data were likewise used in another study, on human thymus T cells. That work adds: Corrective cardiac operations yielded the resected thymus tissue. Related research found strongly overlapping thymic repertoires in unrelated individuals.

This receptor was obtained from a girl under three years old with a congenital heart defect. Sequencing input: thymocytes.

The CDR3 is CASSSGVSYEQYF. The DNA for the CDR3 is TGTGCCAGCAGTTCGGGGGTCTCCTACGAGCAGTACTTC. The chain recombines TRBV6-5 with TRBJ2-7; D possibly corresponds to TRBD2 (6 bases). In germline, CDR1 is MNHEY, CDR2 SVGAGI. The V end lost 4 bases, the J end lost 0 bases, and 7 bases lay between the germline ends. The CDR3 sequence is 13 residues long.